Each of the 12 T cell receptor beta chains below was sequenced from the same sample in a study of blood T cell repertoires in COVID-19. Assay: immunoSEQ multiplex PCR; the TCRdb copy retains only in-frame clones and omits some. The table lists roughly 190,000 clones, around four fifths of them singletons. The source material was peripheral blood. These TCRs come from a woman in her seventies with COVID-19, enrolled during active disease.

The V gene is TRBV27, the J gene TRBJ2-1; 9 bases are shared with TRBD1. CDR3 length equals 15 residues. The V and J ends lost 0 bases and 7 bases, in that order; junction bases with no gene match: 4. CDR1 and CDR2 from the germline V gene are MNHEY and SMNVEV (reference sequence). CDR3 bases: TGTGCCAGCAGTTTATCAGGGACAGGGTGGAATGAGCAGTTCTTC. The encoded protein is CASSLSGTGWNEQFF.

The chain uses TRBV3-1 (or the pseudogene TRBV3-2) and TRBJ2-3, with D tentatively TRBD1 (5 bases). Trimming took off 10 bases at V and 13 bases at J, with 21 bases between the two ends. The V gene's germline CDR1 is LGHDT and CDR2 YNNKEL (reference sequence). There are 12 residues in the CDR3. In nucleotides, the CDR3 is TGTGCCACCTCGGTCGGTACCAGGGATAAGTATTTT. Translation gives CATSVGTRDKYF.

The CDR3 DNA follows: TGTGCCAGCAGCTTAAGTCCGGCTAGCGGTGTGAATGAGCAGTTCTTC. It translates to CASSLSPASGVNEQFF. The chain couples TRBV7-3 to TRBJ2-1; 7 nucleotides agree with TRBD2. Trimming removed 1 base from V and 7 bases from J; junction bases left unmatched: 10. The CDR3 is 16 amino acids. In germline, CDR1 is SGHTA, CDR2 FQGTGA.

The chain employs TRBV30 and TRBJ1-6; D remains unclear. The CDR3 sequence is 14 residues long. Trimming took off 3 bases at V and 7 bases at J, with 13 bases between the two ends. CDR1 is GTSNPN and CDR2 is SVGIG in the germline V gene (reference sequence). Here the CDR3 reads CAWRLSGKNSPLHF. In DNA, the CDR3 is TGTGCCTGGAGATTGAGCGGTAAAAATTCACCCCTCCACTTT.

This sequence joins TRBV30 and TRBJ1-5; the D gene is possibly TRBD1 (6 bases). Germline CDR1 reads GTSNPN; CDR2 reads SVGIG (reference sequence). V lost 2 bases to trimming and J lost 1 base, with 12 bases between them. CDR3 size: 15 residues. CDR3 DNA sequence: TGTGCCTGGAGTCTACAGGGCAGAAGCAATCAGCCCCAGCATTTT. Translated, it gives CAWSLQGRSNQPQHF.

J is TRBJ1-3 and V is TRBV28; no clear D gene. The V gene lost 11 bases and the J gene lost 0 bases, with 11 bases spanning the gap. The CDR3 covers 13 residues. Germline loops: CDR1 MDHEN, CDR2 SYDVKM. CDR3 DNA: TGTGCCGGAATGGGCCTCTCTGGAAACACCATATATTTT. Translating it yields CAGMGLSGNTIYF.

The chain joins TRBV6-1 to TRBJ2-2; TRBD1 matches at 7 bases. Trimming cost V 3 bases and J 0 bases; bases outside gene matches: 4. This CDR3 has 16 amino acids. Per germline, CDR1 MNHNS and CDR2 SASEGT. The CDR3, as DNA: TGTGCCAGCAGTGAGCGGACAGGACCGAACACCGGGGAGCTGTTTTTT. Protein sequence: CASSERTGPNTGELFF.

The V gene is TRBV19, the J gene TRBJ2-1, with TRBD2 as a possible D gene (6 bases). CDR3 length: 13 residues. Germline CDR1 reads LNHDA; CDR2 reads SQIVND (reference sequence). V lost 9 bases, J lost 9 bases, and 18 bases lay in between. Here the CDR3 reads CASLGGALSEQFF. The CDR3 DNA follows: TGTGCCAGCTTAGGAGGGGCGCTCAGTGAGCAGTTCTTC.

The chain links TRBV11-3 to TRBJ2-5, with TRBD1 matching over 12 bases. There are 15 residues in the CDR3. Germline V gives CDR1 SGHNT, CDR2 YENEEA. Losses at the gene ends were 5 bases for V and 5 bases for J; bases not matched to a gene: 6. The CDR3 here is CASSPGQGAWETQYF. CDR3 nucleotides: TGTGCCAGCAGCCCGGGACAGGGGGCTTGGGAGACCCAGTACTTC.

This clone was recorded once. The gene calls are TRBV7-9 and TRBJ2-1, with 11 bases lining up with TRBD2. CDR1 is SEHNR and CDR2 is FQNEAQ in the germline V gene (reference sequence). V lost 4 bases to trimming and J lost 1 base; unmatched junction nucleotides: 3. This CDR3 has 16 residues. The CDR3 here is CASSSRLAGSYNEQFF. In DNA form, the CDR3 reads TGTGCCAGCAGCTCCCGACTAGCGGGGTCCTACAATGAGCAGTTCTTC.

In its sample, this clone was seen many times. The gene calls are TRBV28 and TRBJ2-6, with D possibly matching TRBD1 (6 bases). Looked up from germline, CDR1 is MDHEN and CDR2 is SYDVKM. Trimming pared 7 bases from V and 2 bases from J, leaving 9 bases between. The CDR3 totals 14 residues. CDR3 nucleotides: TGTGCCAGCAATAACAGGGCTGGGGCCAACGTCCTGACTTTC. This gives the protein CASNNRAGANVLTF. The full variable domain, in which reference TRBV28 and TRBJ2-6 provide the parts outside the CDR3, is DVKVTQSSRYLVKRTGEKVFLECVQDMDHENMFWYRQDPGLGLRLIYFSYDVKMKEKGDIPEGYSVSREKKERFSLILESASTNQTSMYLCASNNRAGANVLTFGAGSRLTVL.

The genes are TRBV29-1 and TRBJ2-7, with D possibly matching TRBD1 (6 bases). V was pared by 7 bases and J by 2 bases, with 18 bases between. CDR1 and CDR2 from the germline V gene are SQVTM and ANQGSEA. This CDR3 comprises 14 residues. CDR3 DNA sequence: TGCAGCGCCCTCAACAGGGATCCCCCCTACGAGCAGTACTTC. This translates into CSALNRDPPYEQYF.